A selection of T cell receptor beta chains follows, all from one sample in a study of blood T cell repertoires in COVID-19. Sequencing was performed with immunoSEQ multiplex PCR; in TCRdb, only in-frame clones are kept and a portion is missing. The repertoire holds 100,000 to 150,000 clones, with roughly 83% as singletons. Sequenced sample: peripheral blood. The receptors shown here come from a man in his fifties or sixties with acute or convalescent COVID-19. The CDR3 runs from the conserved cysteine through the conserved F or W. The order of the fields is clone size, D gene, V gene, J gene, CDR3 protein, CDR3 DNA. A D gene is named only where the DNA matches it firmly. Clone size is not always given. Where it is, it says once, few, many or a class for expanded clones.

>NA|NA|TRBV6-6|TRBJ1-2
CASSPQVWEAKLYGYTF
TGTGCCAGCAGTCCCCAAGTCTGGGAGGCTAAACTATATGGCTACACCTTC
>NA|NA|TRBV30|TRBJ1-1
CAWIGVTDGRTEAFF
TGTGCCTGGATAGGGGTGACAGACGGTCGAACTGAAGCTTTCTTT
>NA|TRBD1|TRBV5-6|TRBJ2-3
CASSLAGTGPTDTQYF
TGTGCCAGCAGCTTGGCTGGGACAGGGCCCACAGATACGCAGTATTTT
>NA|TRBD1|TRBV5-1|TRBJ2-5
CASSSGQGARETQYF
TGCGCCAGCAGCTCAGGACAGGGGGCGCGGGAGACCCAGTACTTC
>NA|NA|TRBV5-1|TRBJ2-6
CASSLVGVSGANVLTF
TGCGCCAGCAGCTTGGTGGGAGTCTCTGGGGCCAACGTCCTGACTTTC
>NA|NA|TRBV2|TRBJ1-2
CATNAGGVRGGYTF
TGTGCCACGAACGCTGGAGGGGTTAGAGGGGGCTACACCTTC
>few|NA|TRBV7-9|TRBJ1-6
CASSLYPISTGRNSPLHF
TGTGCCAGCAGCTTATACCCCATCTCCACAGGGCGAAATTCACCCCTCCACTTT
>NA|NA|TRBV3-1/TRBV3-2|TRBJ1-2
CASSQGSNYGYTF
TGTGCCAGCAGCCAAGGGAGTAACTATGGCTACACCTTC
>NA|NA|TRBV10-2|TRBJ1-5
CASSEGGRVRQPQHF
TGCGCCAGCAGTGAAGGGGGTAGGGTGCGTCAGCCCCAGCATTTT
>NA|NA|TRBV2|TRBJ1-5
CASTQGFEQPQHF
TGTGCCAGCACCCAGGGTTTTGAGCAGCCCCAGCATTTT
>few|NA|TRBV3-1/TRBV3-2|TRBJ1-2
CASSQGTSNYGYTF
TGTGCCAGCAGCCAGGGCACCTCTAACTATGGCTACACCTTC
>NA|TRBD2|TRBV7-3|TRBJ2-2
CASSPGLAGTGELFF
TGTGCCAGCAGCCCGGGACTAGCTGGGACCGGGGAGCTGTTTTTT
>NA|TRBD1|TRBV25-1|TRBJ2-7
CASSDYRGNNEQYF
TGTGCCAGCAGTGACTACAGGGGTAATAACGAGCAGTACTTC
>NA|NA|TRBV11-2|TRBJ2-6
CASSLEGGSGANVLTF
TGTGCCAGCAGCTTAGAGGGGGGCTCTGGGGCCAACGTCCTGACTTTC
>NA|NA|TRBV11-2|TRBJ2-6
CASSSTRGRVSGANVLTF
TGTGCCAGCAGCTCCACTAGAGGGCGCGTCAGTGGGGCCAACGTCCTGACTTTC
>once|NA|TRBV6-6|TRBJ1-5
CASSGGGSLQPQHF
TGTGCCAGCAGTGGGGGCGGATCGTTGCAGCCCCAGCATTTT
>NA|TRBD1|TRBV5-1|TRBJ1-4
CASSLVSGGEKKLFF
TGCGCCAGCAGCTTGGTTTCAGGGGGTGAAAAAAAACTGTTTTTT
>NA|NA|TRBV20-1|TRBJ1-4
CSASGDRNEIF
TGCAGTGCTAGCGGAGACAGGAACGAGATTTTT
>NA|TRBD2|TRBV3-1/TRBV3-2|TRBJ2-1
CASSQTSAKYNEQFF
TGTGCCAGCAGCCAGACTAGCGCAAAATACAATGAGCAGTTCTTC
>NA|NA|TRBV5-4|TRBJ2-1
CASSLDRYNEQFF
TGTGCCAGCAGCTTGGACAGGTACAATGAGCAGTTCTTC
>NA|TRBD2|TRBV5-8|TRBJ2-2
CASSLEPSGSGNTGELFF
TGTGCCAGCAGCTTGGAGCCTAGCGGGAGTGGGAACACCGGGGAGCTGTTTTTT
>once|NA|TRBV7-9|TRBJ1-1
CASSSGWVRADTEAFF
TGTGCCAGCAGTTCTGGATGGGTCCGAGCGGACACTGAAGCTTTCTTT
>NA|NA|TRBV9|TRBJ2-7
CASSGRGGLDEQYF
TGTGCCAGCAGCGGGAGGGGTGGATTGGACGAGCAGTACTTC
>NA|NA|TRBV14|TRBJ2-1
CARSRDRDFFSSYNEQFF
TGTGCCAGGTCGAGAGATCGGGACTTCTTTAGCTCCTACAATGAGCAGTTCTTC
>NA|TRBD2|TRBV6-4|TRBJ2-1
CASSDSGGSGSSYNEQFF
TGTGCCAGCAGTGACTCGGGGGGTAGCGGGAGCTCCTACAATGAGCAGTTCTTC
>NA|NA|TRBV19|TRBJ2-5
CASKQGWGRETQYF
TGTGCCAGTAAACAGGGATGGGGCCGAGAGACCCAGTACTTC
>NA|TRBD1|TRBV19|TRBJ2-2
CASRQGTANTGELFF
TGTGCCAGTAGACAGGGGACCGCGAACACCGGGGAGCTGTTTTTT
>NA|NA|TRBV5-1|TRBJ1-4
CASRGAANEKLFF
TGCGCCAGCAGGGGGGCGGCTAATGAAAAACTGTTTTTT
>once|NA|TRBV7-2|TRBJ2-2
CASSLGLGTDNTGELFF
TGTGCCAGCAGCTTAGGGCTAGGGACTGATAACACCGGGGAGCTGTTTTTT
>NA|TRBD1|TRBV18|TRBJ2-7
CASSPRTGTSEQYF
TGTGCCAGCTCACCAAGGACAGGGACGTCCGAGCAGTACTTC
>NA|NA|TRBV12-3/TRBV12-4|TRBJ2-1
CASSLDSYNEQFF
TGTGCCAGCAGTTTAGACAGCTACAATGAGCAGTTCTTC
>once|TRBD2|TRBV5-1|TRBJ2-3
CASIRSGTSGTDTQYF
TGCGCCAGCATCCGTTCCGGGACTAGCGGCACAGATACGCAGTATTTT
>NA|TRBD1|TRBV5-6|TRBJ2-5
CASRQGGYQETQYF
TGTGCCAGCCGACAGGGGGGGTACCAAGAGACCCAGTACTTC
>NA|NA|TRBV5-4|TRBJ1-1
CASSLARGGGTEAFF
TGTGCCAGCAGCTTGGCGAGGGGGGGCGGTACTGAAGCTTTCTTT
>once|NA|TRBV3-1/TRBV3-2|TRBJ1-5
CASSQAGVDQPQHF
TGTGCCAGCAGCCAAGCAGGGGTCGACCAGCCCCAGCATTTT
>NA|NA|TRBV21-1|TRBJ1-2
CASSSPEGGPCYTF
TGTGCCAGCAGCTCCCCAGAAGGGGGCCCGTGCTACACCTTC
>NA|NA|TRBV6-1|TRBJ1-6
CASSDREPLHF
TGTGCCAGCAGTGACCGGGAGCCCCTCCACTTT
>NA|NA|TRBV7-2|TRBJ1-1
CASSPTALGTEAFF
TGTGCCAGCAGCCCGACAGCGTTGGGCACTGAAGCTTTCTTT
>once|NA|TRBV1|TRBJ2-1
CTSSQDRAGFF
TGCACCAGCAGCCAAGATAGGGCGGGGTTCTTC
>few|NA|TRBV5-1|TRBJ1-1
CASSLQANTEAFF
TGCGCCAGCAGCCTACAGGCGAACACTGAAGCTTTCTTT
>once|NA|TRBV4-2|TRBJ2-5
CASSQVNTLYQETQYF
TGTGCCAGCAGCCAAGTAAACACCTTGTACCAAGAGACCCAGTACTTC
>once|TRBD2|TRBV5-1|TRBJ2-5
CASSLGTSGQETQYF
TGCGCCAGCAGTTTGGGGACTAGCGGACAAGAGACCCAGTACTTC
>NA|NA|TRBV29-1|TRBJ1-2
CSVDDNNYGYTF
TGCAGCGTTGATGACAATAACTATGGCTACACCTTC